This entry lists 22 T cell receptor beta chains sequenced from one sample in a study of blood T cell repertoires in COVID-19. Only in-frame clones appear in the TCRdb table, and some are missing; sequencing was by immunoSEQ multiplex PCR. The profile shows tens of thousands of clones, around 86% of them singletons. The sequencing input was peripheral blood. These receptors all stem from a man at least 80 years old with active or convalescent COVID-19.

V is TRBV3-1 (or the pseudogene TRBV3-2) and J is TRBJ2-1; 10 bases are a match to TRBD1. The CDR3 has 14 amino acids. V dropped 0 bases and J dropped 15; count of bases not matched to a gene: 8. From germline, CDR1 is LGHDT and CDR2 YNNKEL (reference sequence). The CDR3 spells CASSQELWTGGLFF. CDR3 DNA: TGTGCCAGCAGCCAAGAACTCTGGACAGGGGGGCTGTTCTTC.

This chain uses TRBV29-1 with TRBJ2-5, with TRBD2 matching 9 bases. The trim removed 4 bases at V and 2 bases at J, leaving 5 bases unmatched. This CDR3 is built from 14 residues. Germline loops: CDR1 SQVTM, CDR2 ANQGSEA. In nucleotides, the CDR3 is TGCAGCGTTGCTAGCGGGGCCCGGCAAGAGACCCAGTACTTC. Its protein product is CSVASGARQETQYF.

The chain recombines TRBV18 with TRBJ2-1; TRBD1 matches at 9 bases. The CDR3 is made up of 16 amino acids. Trimming at V came to 4 bases and at J to 1 base, leaving 5 bases not matched to a gene. The germline CDR1 and CDR2 sequences are KGHSH and LQKENI. CDR3 protein: CASSLRTGESYNEQFF. DNA of the CDR3: TGTGCCAGCTCACTACGGACAGGGGAATCCTACAATGAGCAGTTCTTC.

The chain joins TRBV5-6 to TRBJ2-6; TRBD1 aligns across 8 bases. Trimming removed 4 bases from V and 2 bases from J; junction bases left unmatched: 2. Per germline, CDR1 SGHDT and CDR2 YYEEEE. This CDR3 is 15 amino acids long. CDR3 bases: TGTGCCAGCAGCCAGACAGGGGCTGGGGCCAACGTCCTGACTTTC. Protein sequence: CASSQTGAGANVLTF.

This rearrangement joins TRBV4-2 to TRBJ2-1, with 7 positions matching TRBD2. Germline V gene data show CDR1 as LGHNA and CDR2 as YNFKEQ. This CDR3 spans 14 amino acids. The ends lost 4 bases at V and 3 bases at J; junction bases unmatched: 3. CDR3 sequence: CASSPRDYYNEQFF. CDR3 nucleotides: TGTGCCAGCAGCCCCCGGGACTACTACAATGAGCAGTTCTTC.

This clone showed up just a few times. The chain carries TRBV5-1 and TRBJ1-5, with 10 nucleotides matching TRBD1. The germline gives CDR1 SGHRS, CDR2 YFSETQ. J gave up 2 bases and V 2 bases, and 1 base lay outside the gene matches. The CDR3 covers 15 residues. CDR3 in amino acids: CASSLGQGGNQPQHF. The CDR3 DNA reads TGCGCCAGCAGCTTAGGACAGGGGGGCAATCAGCCCCAGCATTTT.

The rearrangement joins TRBV5-1 to TRBJ2-5; maybe TRBD1 (5 bases). Germline V gene data show CDR1 as SGHRS and CDR2 as YFSETQ. CDR3 length: 13 residues. Trimming stripped 2 bases from V and 4 bases from J, with 9 bases between. The CDR3, as DNA: TGCGCCAGCAGCTTAAGAAGGGGAGAGACCCAGTACTTC. It specifies CASSLRRGETQYF.

The chain combines TRBV11-1 with TRBJ2-1, with TRBD1 matching over 10 bases. CDR1 is SGHAT, CDR2 FQDESV, per germline (reference sequence). V trimming: 1 base; J trimming: 9 bases; junction bases outside the gene matches: 6. This CDR3 comprises 15 residues. Here the CDR3 DNA reads TGTGCCAGCAGCTTAGGGGGACAGGGGAGGATTGAGCAGTTCTTC. It translates to CASSLGGQGRIEQFF. Variable domain in full (rest from reference TRBV11-1 and TRBJ2-1): EAEVAQSPRYKITEKSQAVAFWCDPISGHATLYWYRQILGQGPELLVQFQDESVVDDSQLPKDRFSAERLKGVDSTLKIQPAELGDSAMYLCASSLGGQGRIEQFFGPGTRLTVL.

The chain links TRBV19 to TRBJ2-1; a weak D match, TRBD2 (5 bases). Germline V gene sequence: CDR1 LNHDA, CDR2 SQIVND (reference sequence). V was cut by 3 bases and J by 9 bases, with 18 bases left in between. This CDR3 region has 15 residues. Here the CDR3 reads CASSIQAQAEGEQFF. For the CDR3, the DNA is TGTGCCAGTAGTATTCAGGCCCAGGCCGAGGGTGAGCAGTTCTTC.

V and J are TRBV5-1 and TRBJ2-2; D not certain. V gave up 1 base and J gave up 4 bases, with 8 bases separating them. The CDR3 sequence is 14 residues long. The germline V gene has CDR1 SGHRS and CDR2 YFSETQ. CDR3 sequence reads: CASSLHHTTGELFF. CDR3 sequence (DNA): TGCGCCAGCAGCTTGCATCACACCACCGGGGAGCTGTTTTTT.

The J gene is TRBJ1-5, the V gene TRBV28, with TRBD1 matching 9 bases. The CDR3 is 14 residues long. The germline V gene has CDR1 MDHEN and CDR2 SYDVKM. V lost 6 bases to trimming and J lost 9 bases; unmatched junction nucleotides: 9. The CDR3, as DNA: TGTGCCAGCAGACAGGGACAGGGAACTCGGCCCCAGCATTTT. It is translated as CASRQGQGTRPQHF.

The chain uses TRBV10-1 and TRBJ2-1; the match to TRBD1 covers 7 bases. Trimming cost V 0 bases and J 7 bases; bases outside gene matches: 3. The CDR3 sequence is 14 residues long. Germline CDR1 is WNHNN and CDR2 is SYGVQD (reference sequence). Here the CDR3 reads CASSESTGTNEQFF. CDR3 in DNA: TGCGCCAGCAGTGAGTCGACAGGGACGAATGAGCAGTTCTTC.

The V call is TRBV6-5, the J call TRBJ1-1; TRBD1 is a possible D gene (6 bases). There are 13 residues in the CDR3. Germline V gene sequence: CDR1 MNHEY, CDR2 SVGAGI. Trimming stripped 8 bases from V and 4 bases from J, with 14 bases between. The CDR3 loop reads CASSLQGSTEAFF. In DNA form, the CDR3 reads TGTGCCAGCTCCTTACAGGGTTCCACTGAAGCTTTCTTT.

The J gene is TRBJ1-5, the V gene TRBV30; D may be TRBD1 (6 bases). This CDR3 has 14 amino acids. V dropped 5 bases and J dropped 0 bases, with 11 bases sitting between them. Germline assignment: CDR1 GTSNPN and CDR2 SVGIG (reference sequence). In nucleotides, the CDR3 is TGTGCCTGGGCCCAGGGGTTTAGCAATCAGCCCCAGCATTTT. Translating it yields CAWAQGFSNQPQHF.

This rearrangement joins TRBV10-3 to TRBJ1-3; the D gene is possibly TRBD1 (6 bases). V was cut by 8 bases and J by 4 bases, with 12 bases left in between. The CDR3 totals 13 residues. Germline V gene sequence: CDR1 ENHRY, CDR2 SYGVKD. The CDR3 here is CAIRARGGNTIYF. The CDR3 DNA reads as TGTGCCATCCGCGCCAGGGGAGGAAACACCATATATTTT.

In this sample, this clone turned up a few times. CDR3 nucleotides: TGTGCCAGCAGCTTACTAAGAGGGGGTAGGACTGAAGCTTTCTTT. It encodes CASSLLRGGRTEAFF. V is TRBV11-2 and J is TRBJ1-1, with D tentatively TRBD1 (6 bases). Germline V gene lookup returns CDR1 SGHAT and CDR2 FQNNGV. The CDR3 loop spans 15 amino acids. V shed 2 bases and J shed 5 bases, with 15 bases lying between them.

J is TRBJ1-2 and V is TRBV27; TRBD1 agrees at 9 bases. This CDR3 has 15 amino acids. The ends lost 3 bases at V and 4 bases at J; junction bases unmatched: 6. Looked up from germline, CDR1 is MNHEY and CDR2 is SMNVEV (reference sequence). The CDR3 region is CASSLTGGPRYGYTF. The CDR3 region has the DNA TGTGCCAGCAGTTTGACAGGGGGGCCCCGCTATGGCTACACCTTC.

The chain carries TRBV20-1 and TRBJ2-3, with D perhaps TRBD1 (5 bases). The CDR3 covers 13 residues. Germline V gene data show CDR1 as DFQATT and CDR2 as SNEGSKA (reference sequence). Trimming removed 3 bases from V and 6 bases from J, with 13 bases in between. CDR3 sequence reads: CSASDQGFDTQYF. In DNA form, the CDR3 reads TGCAGTGCTAGTGATCAGGGTTTCGATACGCAGTATTTT.

V gene TRBV6-1 combines with J gene TRBJ1-5, with 8 bases fitting TRBD1. Per the germline V gene, CDR1 is MNHNS and CDR2 is SASEGT. This CDR3 spans 16 amino acids. V lost 1 base and J lost 2; bases outside the gene matches: 4. CDR3 nucleotide sequence: TGTGCCAGCAGTGAAGGACAGGGGATTGGCAATCAGCCCCAGCATTTT. This gives the protein CASSEGQGIGNQPQHF.

The chain is built from TRBV10-3 and TRBJ1-3; D perhaps matches TRBD1 (5 bases). The CDR3 spans 15 residues. Germline assignment: CDR1 ENHRY and CDR2 SYGVKD. Between the trimmed V and J ends, which lost 8 bases and 2 bases, there was a span of 16 bases. The DNA of the CDR3 is TGTGCCATCCATCCGGGACTGCAAGCTGGAAACACCATATATTTT. This translates into CAIHPGLQAGNTIYF.

This sequence joins TRBV10-3 and TRBJ1-3; the D is unclear. V dropped 3 bases and J dropped 1 base, with 4 bases sitting between them. Per the germline V gene, CDR1 is ENHRY and CDR2 is SYGVKD. The CDR3 loop spans 13 amino acids. The CDR3 loop is CAISDASGNTIYF. CDR3 in DNA: TGTGCCATCAGTGACGCGTCTGGAAACACCATATATTTT.

The rearrangement uses TRBV25-1 and TRBJ1-6, with D perhaps TRBD1 (5 bases). The CDR3 sequence is 13 residues long. V lost 6 bases to trimming and J lost 7 bases, with 10 bases between them. CDR1 is MGHDK and CDR2 is SYGVNS in the germline V gene. The chain's CDR3 is CASRGGSNSPLHF. Written as DNA, the CDR3 is TGTGCCAGCAGGGGGGGGTCCAATTCACCCCTCCACTTT. Full variable domain (missing parts from reference TRBV25-1 and TRBJ1-6): EADIYQTPRYLVIGTGKKITLECSQTMGHDKMYWYQQDPGMELHLIHYSYGVNSTEKGDLSSESTVSRIRTEHFPLTLESARPSHTSQYLCASRGGSNSPLHFGNGTRLTVT.